The 15 T cell receptor beta chains listed next were all sequenced from one sample in a study of CD8 T cells in Susac syndrome. Random hexamers served to reverse transcribe roughly 0.45 to 1 ug RNA. TCRdb reprocessed the immunoSEQ multiplex PCR reads via MiXCR and lists one record per CDR3 protein. The top ten clones hold more than 0.095% of a sample with fewer than 200,000 distinct CDR3 sequences, 94% of them seen once. Source material: CD4+ T cells from PBMCs. Every receptor here comes from a human donor with Susac syndrome.

The chain has TRBV5-6 and TRBJ2-7, with a possible D match to TRBD2 (5 bases). The CDR3 spans 15 residues. Germline CDR1 is SGHDT and CDR2 is YYEEEE. V was trimmed by 0 bases and J by 3 bases, leaving 13 bases between them. CDR3 DNA sequence: TGTGCCAGCAGCTTGGCCATCCGGGGAGACTACGAGCAGTACTTC. Translation gives CASSLAIRGDYEQYF.

This rearrangement joins TRBV10-2 to TRBJ2-5, with D maybe TRBD2 (6 bases). V dropped 0 bases and J dropped 7 bases, with 12 bases sitting between them. Germline CDR1 WSHSY, CDR2 SAAADI. The CDR3 runs to 14 residues. CDR3 DNA: TGCGCCAGCAGTGAGTCGCGGGGCCGAGGGACCCAGTACTTC. Its translation: CASSESRGRGTQYF.

The chain employs TRBV20-1 and TRBJ2-3; 10 nucleotides align to TRBD2. The V segment lost 7 bases and the J segment 0 bases; nucleotides outside the gene matches: 7. CDR1 is DFQATT, CDR2 SNEGSKA, per germline (reference sequence). The CDR3 has 15 amino acids. The CDR3 DNA sequence: TGCAGTGGAGGACTAGCGGATACTAGCACAGATACGCAGTATTTT. Translated: CSGGLADTSTDTQYF.

The chain uses TRBV29-1 and TRBJ2-1; either TRBD1 or TRBD2 may fit D (5 bases each). CDR1 and CDR2 from the germline V gene are SQVTM and ANQGSEA. V lost 8 bases to trimming and J lost 2 bases, with 10 bases between them. The length of the CDR3 is 12 residues. CDR3 in amino acids: CSTRDAYNEQFF. The CDR3, as DNA: TGCAGCACCCGGGACGCCTACAATGAGCAGTTCTTC.

The CDR3: CASSLGDKYNEQFF. CDR3 in DNA: TGTGCCAGCAGCTTGGGGGACAAGTACAATGAGCAGTTCTTC. The rearrangement uses TRBV5-6 and TRBJ2-1, with D tentatively TRBD1 (6 bases). Deletions cut 0 bases from V and 4 bases from J, with 8 bases between. CDR1 and CDR2 from the germline V gene are SGHDT and YYEEEE. There are 14 residues in the CDR3.

The CDR3 reads CSAILPGRSSYEQYF. As DNA, the CDR3 is TGCAGTGCCATCCTACCGGGCCGCAGCTCCTACGAGCAGTACTTC. The chain couples TRBV20-1 to TRBJ2-7; no clear D gene. The V end was cut by 6 bases, the J end by 0 bases, with 18 bases between. This CDR3 contains 15 residues. Germline values: CDR1 DFQATT, CDR2 SNEGSKA (reference sequence).

In regard to this clonotype: One junction end does not reproduce the germline sequence, and a read error may be involved. The J gene is TRBJ1-2, the V gene TRBV5-1; 7 bases fit TRBD1. Germline CDR1 and CDR2: SGHRS and YFSETQ. The CDR3 covers 14 residues. CDR3 nucleotide sequence: TGCGCCAGCAGTTTGGACAGGAGTACCTATGGCTACACCTTC. Encoded protein: CASSLDRSTYGYTF.

This sequence joins TRBV2 and TRBJ2-2; 13 positions match TRBD2. Germline trimming cut 6 bases from V and 4 bases from J; bases unmatched to any gene: 8. The CDR3 is 17 residues long. CDR1 and CDR2 from the germline V gene are SNHLY and FYNNEI. The DNA for the CDR3 is TGTGCCAGCAGGACTACTAGCGGGGGGGCCGGCACCGGGGAGCTGTTTTTT. Translated, it gives CASRTTSGGAGTGELFF.

The CDR3 loop reads CASSFPAGDFNYGYTF. The CDR3 DNA is TGTGCCAGCAGTTTCCCCGCGGGAGATTTTAACTATGGCTACACCTTC. The V and J genes are TRBV28 and TRBJ1-2; no firm D call. This CDR3 is 16 amino acids long. V lost 3 bases and J lost 1, with 15 bases in between. Per the germline V gene, CDR1 is MDHEN and CDR2 is SYDVKM.

The chain carries TRBV6-2 or TRBV6-3 and TRBJ2-3; no reliable D call. The CDR3 loop spans 16 amino acids. The V end lost 0 bases, the J end lost 2 bases, and 12 bases lay between the germline ends. Germline V gives CDR1 MNHEY, CDR2 SVGEGT. The CDR3 here is CASSYSSGPATDTQYF. The CDR3 coding sequence is TGTGCCAGCAGTTACTCGTCGGGCCCTGCCACAGATACGCAGTATTTT.

The chain employs TRBV24-1 and TRBJ1-1; tentatively, D is TRBD1 (6 bases). The germline V and J ends were trimmed by 5 bases and 5 bases, with 14 bases remaining between them. CDR3 length equals 14 residues. Germline CDR1 is KGHDR and CDR2 is SFDVKD. The CDR3 protein is CATSVIQGPTEAFF. The CDR3 DNA reads as TGTGCCACCAGTGTTATACAGGGCCCGACTGAAGCTTTCTTT.

This chain uses TRBV2 with TRBJ2-5, with no clear D. Germline-derived CDR1 and CDR2 are SNHLY and FYNNEI. The germline V and J ends were trimmed by 3 bases and 5 bases, with 7 bases remaining between them. The CDR3 length is 12 residues. CDR3 loop: CASSENGETQYF. The CDR3 nucleotides are TGTGCCAGCAGTGAGAACGGGGAGACCCAGTACTTC.

This rearrangement joins TRBV5-6 to TRBJ2-1; TRBD2 matches at 10 bases. CDR1 is SGHDT, CDR2 YYEEEE, per germline. The length of the CDR3 is 17 residues. V dropped 4 bases and J dropped 0; count of bases not matched to a gene: 7. The CDR3 DNA reads TGTGCCAGCAGCCTGACTAGCGGGCATACCTCCTACAATGAGCAGTTCTTC. Translated: CASSLTSGHTSYNEQFF. Drawing the rest from reference TRBV5-6 and TRBJ2-1, the complete variable domain is DAGVTQSPTHLIKTRGQQVTLRCSPKSGHDTVSWYQQALGQGPQFIFQYYEEEERQRGNFPDRFSGHQFPNYSSELNVNALLLGDSALYLCASSLTSGHTSYNEQFFGPGTRLTVL.

The rearrangement uses TRBV24-1 and TRBJ1-5, with 8 positions matching TRBD1. Germline trimming cut 4 bases from V and 1 base from J; bases unmatched to any gene: 5. The germline gives CDR1 KGHDR, CDR2 SFDVKD. CDR3 length: 16 residues. CDR3 sequence reads: CATSDSRQGSNQPQHF. The CDR3 DNA reads TGTGCCACCAGTGACAGCCGACAGGGGAGCAATCAGCCCCAGCATTTT.

In this sample, this clonotype turned up once. The chain recombines TRBV6-5 with TRBJ2-7, with 12 bases identical to TRBD1. This CDR3 spans 14 amino acids. CDR1 is MNHEY and CDR2 is SVGAGI in the germline V gene. Trimming removed 6 bases from V and 7 bases from J; junction bases left unmatched: 7. The CDR3 DNA follows: TGTGCCAGCAGCTGGGACAGGGGGCGGGAAGAGCAGTACTTC. Its protein is CASSWDRGREEQYF.